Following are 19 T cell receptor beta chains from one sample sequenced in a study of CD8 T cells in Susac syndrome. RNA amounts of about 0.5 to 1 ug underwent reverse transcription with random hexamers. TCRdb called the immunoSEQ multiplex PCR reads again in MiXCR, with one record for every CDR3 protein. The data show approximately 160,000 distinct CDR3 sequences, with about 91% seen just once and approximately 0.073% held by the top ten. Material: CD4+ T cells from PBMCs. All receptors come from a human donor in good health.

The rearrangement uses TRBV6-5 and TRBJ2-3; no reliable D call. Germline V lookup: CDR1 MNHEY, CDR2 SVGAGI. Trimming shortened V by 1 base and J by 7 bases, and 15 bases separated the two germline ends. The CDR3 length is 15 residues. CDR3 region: CASSYWQRSTYTQYF. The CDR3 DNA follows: TGTGCCAGCAGTTACTGGCAGAGATCAACTTATACGCAGTATTTT.

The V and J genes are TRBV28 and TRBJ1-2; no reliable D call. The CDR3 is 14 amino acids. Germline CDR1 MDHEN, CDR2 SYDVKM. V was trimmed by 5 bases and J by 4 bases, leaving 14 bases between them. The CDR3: CASSVTRLPYGYTF. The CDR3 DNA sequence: TGTGCCAGCAGTGTGACGCGGCTACCCTATGGCTACACCTTC.

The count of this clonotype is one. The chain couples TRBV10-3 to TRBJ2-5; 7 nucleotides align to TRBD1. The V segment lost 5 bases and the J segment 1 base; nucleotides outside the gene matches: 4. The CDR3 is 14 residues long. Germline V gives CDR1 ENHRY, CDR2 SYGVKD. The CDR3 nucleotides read TGTGCCATCAGTAGTAAGGGGGCCCAAGAGACCCAGTACTTC. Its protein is CAISSKGAQETQYF.

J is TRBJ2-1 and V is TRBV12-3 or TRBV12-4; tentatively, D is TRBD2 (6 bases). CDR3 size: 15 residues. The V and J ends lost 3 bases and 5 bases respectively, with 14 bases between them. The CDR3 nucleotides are TGTGCCAGCAGTTTCTTAGCGGTATCAAACAATGAGCAGTTCTTC. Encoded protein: CASSFLAVSNNEQFF.

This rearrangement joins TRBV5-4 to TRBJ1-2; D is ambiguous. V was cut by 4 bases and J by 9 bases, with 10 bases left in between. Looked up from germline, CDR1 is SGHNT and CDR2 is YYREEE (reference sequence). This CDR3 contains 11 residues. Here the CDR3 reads CASSNELSYTF. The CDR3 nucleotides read TGTGCCAGCAGCAATGAACTGAGCTACACCTTC. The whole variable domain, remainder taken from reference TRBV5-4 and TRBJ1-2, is ETGVTQSPTHLIKTRGQQVTLRCSSQSGHNTVSWYQQALGQGPQFIFQYYREEENGRGNFPPRFSGLQFPNYSSELNVNALELDDSALYLCASSNELSYTFGSGTRLTVV.

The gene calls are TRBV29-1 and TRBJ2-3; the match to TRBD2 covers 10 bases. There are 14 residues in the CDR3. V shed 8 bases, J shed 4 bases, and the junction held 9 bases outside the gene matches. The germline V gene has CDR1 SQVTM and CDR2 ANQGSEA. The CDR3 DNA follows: TGCAGCCCCCGACTAGCGGGTCCCCCAGATACGCAGTATTTT. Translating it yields CSPRLAGPPDTQYF.

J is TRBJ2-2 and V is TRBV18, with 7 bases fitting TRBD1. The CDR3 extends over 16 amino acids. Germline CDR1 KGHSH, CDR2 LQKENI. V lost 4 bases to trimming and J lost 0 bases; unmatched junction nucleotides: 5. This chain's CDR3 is CASSLTTGTNTGELFF. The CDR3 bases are TGTGCCAGCTCACTAACGACAGGGACGAACACCGGGGAGCTGTTTTTT.

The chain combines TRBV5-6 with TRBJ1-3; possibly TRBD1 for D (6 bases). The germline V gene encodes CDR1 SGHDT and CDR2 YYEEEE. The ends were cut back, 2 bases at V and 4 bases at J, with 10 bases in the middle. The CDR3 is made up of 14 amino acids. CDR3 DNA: TGTGCCAGCAGCTTCCCGGGGGCCGGAAACACCATATATTTT. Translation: CASSFPGAGNTIYF. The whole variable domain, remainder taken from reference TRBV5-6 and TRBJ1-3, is DAGVTQSPTHLIKTRGQQVTLRCSPKSGHDTVSWYQQALGQGPQFIFQYYEEEERQRGNFPDRFSGHQFPNYSSELNVNALLLGDSALYLCASSFPGAGNTIYFGEGSWLTVV.

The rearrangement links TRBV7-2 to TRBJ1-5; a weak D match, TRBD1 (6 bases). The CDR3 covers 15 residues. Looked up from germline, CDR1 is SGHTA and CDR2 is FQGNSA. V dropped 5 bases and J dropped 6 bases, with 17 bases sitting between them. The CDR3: CASSPTGTPTQPQHF. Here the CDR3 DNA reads TGTGCCAGCAGCCCCACAGGGACCCCAACTCAGCCCCAGCATTTT.

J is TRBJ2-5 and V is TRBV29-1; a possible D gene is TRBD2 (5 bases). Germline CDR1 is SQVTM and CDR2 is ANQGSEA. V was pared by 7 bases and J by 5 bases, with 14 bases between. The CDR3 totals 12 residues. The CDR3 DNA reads TGCAGCGCGAGGACTGAGATGGAGACCCAGTACTTC. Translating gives CSARTEMETQYF.

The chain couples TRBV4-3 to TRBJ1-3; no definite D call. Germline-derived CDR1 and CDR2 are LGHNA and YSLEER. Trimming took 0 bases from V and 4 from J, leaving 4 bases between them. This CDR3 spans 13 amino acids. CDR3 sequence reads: CASSQDRGNTIYF. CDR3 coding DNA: TGCGCCAGCAGCCAAGATAGGGGAAACACCATATATTTT.

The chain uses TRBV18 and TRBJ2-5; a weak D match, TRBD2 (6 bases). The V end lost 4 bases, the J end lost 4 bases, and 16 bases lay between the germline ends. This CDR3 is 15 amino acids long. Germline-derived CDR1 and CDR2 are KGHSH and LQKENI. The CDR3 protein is CASSQAGTEGETQYF. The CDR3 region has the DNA TGTGCCAGCTCACAAGCCGGGACTGAGGGAGAGACCCAGTACTTC.

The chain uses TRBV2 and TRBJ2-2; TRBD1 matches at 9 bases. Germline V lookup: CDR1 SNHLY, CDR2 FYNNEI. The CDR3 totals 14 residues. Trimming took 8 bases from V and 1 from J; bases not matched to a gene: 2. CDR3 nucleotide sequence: TGTGCCAGCCAGGACAGGGGGAACACCGGGGAGCTGTTTTTT. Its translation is CASQDRGNTGELFF.

The CDR3 DNA is TGTGCCAGCAGCGTAGTGGGCGGGAGCACAGATACGCAGTATTTT. It yields the protein CASSVVGGSTDTQYF. This chain joins TRBV9 and TRBJ2-3, with D tentatively TRBD2 (5 bases). The CDR3 has 15 residues. With 0 bases removed from V and 0 bases from J, the gap between germline ends came to 8 bases. Germline V CDR1 and CDR2: SGDLS, YYNGEE.

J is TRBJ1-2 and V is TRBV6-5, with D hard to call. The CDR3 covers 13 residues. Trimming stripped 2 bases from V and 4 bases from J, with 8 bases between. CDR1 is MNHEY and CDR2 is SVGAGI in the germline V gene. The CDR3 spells CASSYRMGYGYTF. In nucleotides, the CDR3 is TGTGCCAGCAGTTACCGGATGGGCTATGGCTACACCTTC.

The CDR3: CATTIRDRDVQYF. The CDR3 DNA reads as TGTGCCACCACCATCCGGGACAGGGATGTGCAGTACTTC. This chain uses TRBV2 with TRBJ2-7; TRBD1 aligns across 9 bases. Trimming cost V 10 bases and J 9 bases; bases outside gene matches: 13. CDR1 and CDR2 from the germline V gene are SNHLY and FYNNEI. The CDR3 consists of 13 residues.

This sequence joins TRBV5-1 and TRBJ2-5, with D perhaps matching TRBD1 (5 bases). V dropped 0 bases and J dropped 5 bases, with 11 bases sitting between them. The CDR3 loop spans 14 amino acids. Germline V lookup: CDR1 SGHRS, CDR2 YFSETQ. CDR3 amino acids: CASSLVQAQETQYF. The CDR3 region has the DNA TGCGCCAGCAGCTTGGTACAGGCCCAGGAGACCCAGTACTTC.

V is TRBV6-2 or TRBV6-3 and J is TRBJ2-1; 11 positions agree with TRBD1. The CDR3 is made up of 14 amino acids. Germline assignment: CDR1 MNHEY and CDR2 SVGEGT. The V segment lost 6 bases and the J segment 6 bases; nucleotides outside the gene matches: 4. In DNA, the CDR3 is TGTGCCAGCAGCCCGGACAGGGGGCTCAATGAGCAGTTCTTC. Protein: CASSPDRGLNEQFF.

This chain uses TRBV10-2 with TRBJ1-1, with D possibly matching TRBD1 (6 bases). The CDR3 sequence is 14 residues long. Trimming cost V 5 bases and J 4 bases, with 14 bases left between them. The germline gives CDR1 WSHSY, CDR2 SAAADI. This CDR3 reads CASSLQGSSTEAFF. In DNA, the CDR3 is TGCGCCAGCAGTCTACAGGGTAGTAGCACTGAAGCTTTCTTT.